The 25 T cell receptor beta chains below come from one sample, sequenced in a study of control samples from healthy donors and cancer patients. Profiling relied on immunoSEQ multiplex PCR, and the TCRdb table lists in-frame clones only, not all of them. The table records over 65,000 clones, less than 90% of them present only once. The sample taken for sequencing was PBMCs. The receptor source for this set is a woman in her forties or fifties with colorectal cancer.

This sequence joins TRBV6-5 and TRBJ2-7; TRBD2 aligns across 7 bases. Per germline, CDR1 MNHEY and CDR2 SVGAGI. After removal of 8 bases from V and 0 bases from J, the junction contained 4 bases not matched to a gene. The CDR3 consists of 13 residues. DNA for the CDR3: TGTGCCAGCGAACCGGGGGGCTCCTACGAGCAGTACGTC. The encoded protein is CASEPGGSYEQYV.

The rearrangement uses TRBV5-1 and TRBJ2-7; possibly TRBD1 for D (5 bases). V was trimmed by 4 bases and J by 3 bases, leaving 17 bases between them. The CDR3 length is 15 residues. Germline V gene lookup returns CDR1 SGHRS and CDR2 YFSETQ. The CDR3 sequence is CASSPGTADNYEQYV. CDR3 bases: TGCGCCAGCAGCCCCGGAACTGCGGACAACTACGAGCAGTACGTC.

V is TRBV13 and J is TRBJ1-1; unclear D gene. This CDR3 contains 15 residues. V lost 1 base to trimming and J lost 0 bases, with 9 bases between them. Germline V CDR1 and CDR2: PRHDT, FYEKMQ (reference sequence). The CDR3: CASSLEAEMNTEAFF. As DNA, the CDR3 is TGTGCCAGCAGCTTAGAGGCAGAAATGAACACTGAAGCTTTCTTT.

CDR3 region: CASSFKAGASYNEQFF. CDR3 sequence (DNA): TGTGCCAGCAGCTTCAAAGCGGGGGCCTCCTACAATGAGCAGTTCTTC. The J gene is TRBJ2-1, the V gene TRBV13, with 8 nucleotides matching TRBD2. V lost 3 bases, J lost 0 bases, and 4 bases stayed unmatched. The CDR3 spans 16 residues. Germline assignment: CDR1 PRHDT and CDR2 FYEKMQ (reference sequence).

The gene calls are TRBV19 and TRBJ2-3, with D unclear. Germline V gives CDR1 LNHDA, CDR2 SQIVND (reference sequence). The CDR3 covers 14 residues. The V gene lost 10 bases and the J gene lost 0 bases, with 14 bases spanning the gap. CDR3 region: CATAIGLSTDTQYF. The CDR3 coding sequence is TGTGCCACTGCGATAGGGCTCAGCACAGATACGCAGTATTTT.

This clone turned up a few times. V and J are TRBV4-1 and TRBJ2-3; D remains unclear. V lost 8 bases, J lost 11 bases, and 14 bases lay in between. Germline-derived CDR1 and CDR2 are MGHRA and YSYEKL. This CDR3 spans 11 amino acids. The CDR3, as DNA: TGCGCCAGCCGACGTGGGGTGGAGCAGTATTTT. This encodes CASRRGVEQYF.

The table lists this clone with a count of one. V usage is TRBV27 and J usage is TRBJ1-6, with D unclear. This CDR3 has 14 amino acids. The germline V gene has CDR1 MNHEY and CDR2 SMNVEV (reference sequence). V lost 1 base to trimming and J lost 6 bases, with 7 bases between them. The CDR3 nucleotides are TGTGCCAGCAGTTTATGGGAGAGTAATTCACCCCTCCACTTT. Translating gives CASSLWESNSPLHF.

The V and J genes are TRBV7-8 and TRBJ2-5; 10 nucleotides align to TRBD2. The CDR3 length is 16 residues. The germline V gene has CDR1 SGHVS and CDR2 FQNEAQ. J gave up 4 bases and V 2 bases, and 7 bases lay outside the gene matches. The CDR3 reads CASSLWASGGRETQYF. CDR3 DNA: TGTGCCAGCAGCTTATGGGCTAGCGGGGGTCGAGAGACCCAGTACTTC.

The chain's CDR3 is CASSLAQGDGYTF. The CDR3 DNA sequence: TGCGCCAGCAGCTTGGCACAGGGGGATGGCTACACCTTC. The chain has TRBV5-1 and TRBJ1-2; 8 bases align to TRBD1. V shed 0 bases and J 6 bases; nucleotides not matched to a gene: 1. CDR3 length equals 13 residues. The germline CDR1 and CDR2 sequences are SGHRS and YFSETQ.

The CDR3 DNA reads as TGTGCCAGCACCCCCGGGGGAGCTTACAATGAGCAGTTCTTC. Translated: CASTPGGAYNEQFF. J is TRBJ2-1 and V is TRBV28; the D gene is possibly TRBD2 (6 bases). CDR3 length: 14 amino acids. Trimming cost V 7 bases and J 4 bases, with 14 bases left between them. Germline-derived CDR1 and CDR2 are MDHEN and SYDVKM. Supplemented by reference TRBV28 and TRBJ2-1, the full variable domain reads DVKVTQSSRYLVKRTGEKVFLECVQDMDHENMFWYRQDPGLGLRLIYFSYDVKMKEKGDIPEGYSVSREKKERFSLILESASTNQTSMYLCASTPGGAYNEQFFGPGTRLTVL.

The gene calls are TRBV27 and TRBJ1-5; 9 bases map to TRBD1. This CDR3 has 17 amino acids. Germline loops: CDR1 MNHEY, CDR2 SMNVEV (reference sequence). J lost 3 bases, V lost 8 bases, and 14 bases had no gene match. The CDR3 sequence: CASSSTPGQGTNQPQHF. DNA for the CDR3: TGTGCCAGCTCATCTACCCCGGGACAGGGAACCAATCAGCCCCAGCATTTT.

The J gene is TRBJ1-2, the V gene TRBV29-1, with a weak D call TRBD1 (6 bases). CDR3 size: 12 residues. In germline, CDR1 is SQVTM, CDR2 ANQGSEA. The V end was cut by 8 bases, the J end by 4 bases, with 14 bases between. The CDR3 sequence is CSYSGDSYGYTF. The CDR3, as DNA: TGCAGCTACTCAGGGGATTCCTATGGCTACACCTTC.

J is TRBJ1-1 and V is TRBV29-1; D is undetermined. V was shortened by 5 bases and J by 5 bases, with 9 bases between the two germline ends. The CDR3 extends over 11 amino acids. The germline CDR1 and CDR2 sequences are SQVTM and ANQGSEA. CDR3 bases: TGCAGCGTTAGGACGGGGACTGAAGCTTTCTTT. This translates into CSVRTGTEAFF.

V and J are TRBV6-1 and TRBJ1-2; the D is unclear. Per germline, CDR1 MNHNS and CDR2 SASEGT. Trimming took 2 bases from V and 4 from J, leaving 8 bases between them. CDR3 length: 13 residues. In DNA, the CDR3 is TGTGCCAGCAGTGAATTGGGGATCTATGGCTACACCTTC. Its protein is CASSELGIYGYTF.

This clone was detected a few times. V usage is TRBV18 and J usage is TRBJ2-3; no firm D call. The CDR3 loop spans 14 amino acids. The V end was cut by 3 bases, the J end by 2 bases, with 9 bases between. Germline values: CDR1 KGHSH, CDR2 LQKENI. CDR3 protein: CASSPRQLTDTQYF. The CDR3 coding sequence is TGTGCCAGCTCACCGAGGCAGCTCACAGATACGCAGTATTTT.

The V call is TRBV10-2, the J call TRBJ1-6, with 9 positions matching TRBD1. The CDR3 has 14 amino acids. Germline CDR1 reads WSHSY; CDR2 reads SAAADI. V lost 8 bases, J lost 10 bases, and 9 bases stayed unmatched. The CDR3 nucleotides read TGCGCCAGCCGGACGGGACAGGGTGACTCACCCCTCCACTTT. Its translation: CASRTGQGDSPLHF.

This chain links TRBV6-5 with TRBJ1-2; 7 bases agree with TRBD1. Germline V CDR1 and CDR2: MNHEY, SVGAGI. After removal of 6 bases from V and 6 bases from J, the junction contained 10 bases not matched to a gene. The CDR3 totals 14 residues. CDR3 nucleotide sequence: TGTGCCAGCAGAACAGGGGCAGCCTCGGATGGCTACACCTTC. Amino acids: CASRTGAASDGYTF.

The chain uses TRBV11-1 and TRBJ2-1; 7 bases match TRBD2. V trimming: 5 bases; J trimming: 7 bases; junction bases outside the gene matches: 8. The germline V gene has CDR1 SGHAT and CDR2 FQDESV (reference sequence). This CDR3 contains 14 residues. CDR3 DNA: TGTGCCAGCAGCATCACGGGGGGTCGAAATGAGCAGTTCTTC. Its translation is CASSITGGRNEQFF.

The chain is built from TRBV11-3 and TRBJ2-2; D not resolved. There are 12 residues in the CDR3. Germline CDR1 SGHNT, CDR2 YENEEA. With 5 bases removed from V and 5 bases from J, the gap between germline ends came to 6 bases. Written as DNA, the CDR3 is TGTGCCAGCAGCCTAGGAACCGGGGAGCTGTTTTTT. It yields the protein CASSLGTGELFF.

J is TRBJ2-3 and V is TRBV6-2 or TRBV6-3; 7 bases fit TRBD2. Germline V lookup: CDR1 MNHEY, CDR2 SVGEGT. The CDR3 has 14 residues. With 6 bases clipped from V and 5 bases from J, the junction kept 8 bases outside the gene matches. CDR3 region: CASSEWGGKDTQYF. The CDR3 coding sequence is TGTGCCAGCAGCGAGTGGGGGGGAAAAGATACGCAGTATTTT.

This clone came up a few times. The chain has TRBV30 and TRBJ1-6; D perhaps matches TRBD1 (5 bases). Trimming pared 0 bases from V and 10 bases from J, leaving 13 bases between. Germline loops: CDR1 GTSNPN, CDR2 SVGIG (reference sequence). CDR3 length equals 14 residues. CDR3 sequence (DNA): TGTGCCTGGAGTGTACTCGGGGCGATATCACCCCTCCACTTT. Residues: CAWSVLGAISPLHF.

The gene calls are TRBV6-2 or TRBV6-3 and TRBJ2-2, with 7 bases identical to TRBD2. Trimming removed 6 bases from V and 5 bases from J; junction bases left unmatched: 12. Per germline, CDR1 MNHEY and CDR2 SVGEGT. The CDR3 contains 16 residues. The CDR3 DNA sequence: TGTGCCAGCAGCCTCTTGGCCGGGGGAGGGACCGGGGAGCTGTTTTTT. It yields the protein CASSLLAGGGTGELFF.

The V gene is TRBV18, the J gene TRBJ2-7; 7 bases fit TRBD1. Trimming took 4 bases from V and 0 from J; bases not matched to a gene: 3. In germline, CDR1 is KGHSH, CDR2 LQKENI. The length of the CDR3 is 14 residues. CDR3 nucleotide sequence: TGTGCCAGCTCACGAGGGGACAGCTCCTACGAGCAGTACGTC. It is translated as CASSRGDSSYEQYV.

The chain carries TRBV7-2 and TRBJ2-6; 8 nucleotides agree with TRBD1. The CDR3 covers 18 residues. After removal of 5 bases from V and 0 bases from J, the junction contained 9 bases not matched to a gene. CDR1 is SGHTA and CDR2 is FQGNSA in the germline V gene. CDR3 in DNA: TGTGCCAGCAGCCCTCGGACAGGGAGTTACTCTGGGGCCAACGTCCTGACTTTC. It translates to CASSPRTGSYSGANVLTF.

This clone has just a few counts. The V call is TRBV5-5, the J call TRBJ2-3, with a possible D match to TRBD1 (5 bases). V lost 0 bases to trimming and J lost 3 bases, with 20 bases between them. From germline, CDR1 is SGHKS and CDR2 YYEKEE (reference sequence). The CDR3 runs 18 residues. The CDR3 spells CASSLEWWQGFGTDTQYF. The CDR3 DNA is TGTGCCAGCAGCTTGGAATGGTGGCAGGGATTTGGAACAGATACGCAGTATTTT.